This is a list of T cell receptor beta chains from one sample in a study of T-cell reconstitution after alpha-beta-depleted transplantation in children. TCRdb independently ran MiXCR on the PCR reads; one entry per CDR3 protein. The sample shows 500,000 or so distinct CDR3 sequences, approximately 30% of them seen only once. The input for sequencing was PBMCs from the stem cell graft donor, taken from the stem cell graft. All receptors derive from a human donor who donated a stem cell graft to a child with aplastic anemia. CDR3s leave out the opening cysteine and the closing phenylalanine or tryptophan. Expanded clones are given a class, and other clones once, few, many or no size at all.

j_call clone_size v_call cdr3_aa
TRBJ2-1 - TRBV20-1 SARVLGRGHEQF
TRBJ2-7 few TRBV7-6 ASSLGRGQGNEQY
TRBJ1-1 few TRBV7-2 ASSLGQSAEAF
TRBJ2-7 few TRBV7-3 ASRRTAGSYEQY
TRBJ2-3 - TRBV29-1 SALSFDTQY
TRBJ1-3 few TRBV20-1 SAAGTFSGNTIY
TRBJ2-1 - TRBV12-3/TRBV12-4 ASSFQSNEQF
TRBJ2-3 - TRBV6-5 ASSYSRTLAVLDTQY
TRBJ2-5 few TRBV20-1 SALGQGLQETQY
TRBJ1-1 many TRBV12-3/TRBV12-4 ASSGTGGQTEAF
TRBJ2-5 - TRBV29-1 SVGRTGRETQY
TRBJ1-1 - TRBV30 AWSVNTNTEAF
TRBJ1-5 few TRBV7-9 ASSWGTAIDQPQH
TRBJ2-2 few TRBV20-1 SAVAGGNTGELF
TRBJ2-3 - TRBV28 ASSLLGNKQY
TRBJ2-1 - TRBV29-1 SVAAGGGYEQF
TRBJ2-5 few TRBV7-2 ASSFAGSGETQY
TRBJ2-4 - TRBV7-2 ASSRTGDWKNIQY
TRBJ2-1 few TRBV6-5 ASSYRGWDNEQF
TRBJ2-3 few TRBV29-1 SVLTGTSTDTQY
TRBJ1-1 - TRBV29-1 SVDGNYGEAF
TRBJ2-3 - TRBV7-2 ASSQIQPNTQY
TRBJ2-4 - TRBV11-1 ASSSALAGGPRGTKNIQY
TRBJ1-4 few TRBV27 ASKGRSILNEKLF
TRBJ1-1 few TRBV18 ASSPAGENGSEAF
TRBJ2-3 - TRBV20-1 SATQGTSGGDTQY
TRBJ2-1 few TRBV6-4 ASSSGPSSYNEQF
TRBJ1-5 - TRBV20-1 SAKSRDRVNNQPQH
TRBJ1-4 - TRBV29-1 SVALGGAQEKLF
TRBJ2-5 - TRBV7-9 ASSLPQREGTQY
TRBJ2-3 - TRBV7-2 ASSPNGGVSDTQY
TRBJ2-3 few TRBV6-5 ASSSGTTADTQY
TRBJ1-6 - TRBV27 ASSRTQGGNSPLH
TRBJ1-2 - TRBV30 AWSLQRLYGYT